These 28 T cell receptor beta chains were all obtained from the same sample, sequenced in a study of spatial heterogeneity in lung cancer. The antigens for these receptors are not known. Time point here: sample taken at primary tumor resection. Overall study findings and caveats: Counts of expanded intratumoral alpha and beta TCRs tracked tumor mutation counts.

TCRdb re-analysed the 5' RACE reads in MiXCR, keeping a single row per CDR3 protein. The sample holds 8,000 to 10,000 distinct CDR3 sequences, approximately 8.3% seen once. The sample in question was lung tumor tissue, obtained at surgery. Receptor source: a female donor with early-stage non-small cell lung cancer.

This clonotype was seen a handful of times. V gene TRBV7-9 combines with J gene TRBJ2-1, with TRBD2 identical over 9 bases. CDR1 and CDR2 from the germline V gene are SEHNR and FQNEAQ (reference sequence). The CDR3 length is 13 residues. Germline trimming cut 2 bases from V and 9 bases from J; bases unmatched to any gene: 2. CDR3 residues: CASSLLAGTEQFF. The CDR3 nucleotides read TGTGCCAGCAGCTTACTAGCGGGGACTGAGCAGTTCTTC.

This clonotype came up a few times. CDR3 in amino acids: CASSPDRGETQYF. Written as DNA, the CDR3 is TGTGCCAGCAGCCCCGACAGGGGAGAGACCCAGTACTTC. The chain combines TRBV11-2 with TRBJ2-5; 8 bases are shared with TRBD1. The CDR3 is 13 amino acids. CDR1 is SGHAT and CDR2 is FQNNGV in the germline V gene. The V gene end was trimmed by 5 bases and the J gene end by 4 bases; junction bases not matched to a gene: 3.

Many counts were recorded for this clonotype. This chain uses TRBV6-1 with TRBJ2-2; D unclear. Trimming left V 4 bases short and J 0 bases short, with 6 bases between. This CDR3 is 14 amino acids long. CDR1 is MNHNS and CDR2 is SASEGT in the germline V gene. For the CDR3, the DNA is TGTGCCAGCAGTGGCAGCGCGAACACCGGGGAGCTGTTTTTT. Translated, it gives CASSGSANTGELFF.

The sample holds many counts of this clonotype. The chain employs TRBV5-1 and TRBJ2-1; D is unresolved. Germline lookup yields CDR1 SGHRS and CDR2 YFSETQ. With 0 bases removed from V and 5 bases from J, the gap between germline ends came to 6 bases. This CDR3 comprises 13 residues. For the CDR3, the DNA is TGCGCCAGCAGCTTGGGCGACAACAATGAGCAGTTCTTC. It is translated as CASSLGDNNEQFF.

V usage is TRBV5-1 and J usage is TRBJ1-2; maybe TRBD1 (5 bases). CDR3 length equals 17 residues. The germline V gene has CDR1 SGHRS and CDR2 YFSETQ. Trimming pared 2 bases from V and 3 bases from J, leaving 20 bases between. Written as DNA, the CDR3 is TGCGCCAGCAGCTTTGGGGACTCACACTCCCTCTACTATGGCTACACCTTC. This translates into CASSFGDSHSLYYGYTF.

This clonotype was found many times. This chain connects TRBV6-2 or TRBV6-3 to TRBJ1-1; possibly TRBD1 for D (6 bases). Germline loops: CDR1 MNHEY, CDR2 SVGEGT. This CDR3 is 14 amino acids long. V shed 1 base and J shed 10 bases, with 16 bases lying between them. DNA for the CDR3: TGTGCCAGCAGTTACTTAAGGGGGGATCTACCAGCTTTCTTT. Translated, it gives CASSYLRGDLPAFF.

This clonotype appeared a few times. This chain joins TRBV2 and TRBJ1-5; D is unclear. The CDR3 consists of 13 residues. V lost 6 bases and J 0 bases, leaving 6 bases between the germline ends. Germline-derived CDR1 and CDR2 are SNHLY and FYNNEI. The CDR3 DNA follows: TGTGCCAGCAGAGGGTTTAGCAATCAGCCCCAGCATTTT. It specifies CASRGFSNQPQHF.

This clonotype is judged medium-sized. The gene calls are TRBV5-6 and TRBJ2-3; D possibly corresponds to TRBD1 (5 bases). The CDR3 is made up of 13 amino acids. Germline V lookup: CDR1 SGHDT, CDR2 YYEEEE. V shed 3 bases and J shed 7 bases, with 12 bases lying between them. In DNA form, the CDR3 reads TGTGCCAGCAGCTATCAGGGCGCGCATACGCAGTATTTT. Its protein product is CASSYQGAHTQYF. The full variable domain, with the rest looked up from reference TRBV5-6 and TRBJ2-3, is DAGVTQSPTHLIKTRGQQVTLRCSPKSGHDTVSWYQQALGQGPQFIFQYYEEEERQRGNFPDRFSGHQFPNYSSELNVNALLLGDSALYLCASSYQGAHTQYFGPGTRLTVL.

By sample fraction, this clonotype is medium-sized. The chain joins TRBV2 to TRBJ1-3; no reliable D call. This CDR3 has 15 residues. Trimming removed 3 bases from V and 2 bases from J, with 11 bases in between. Germline V gives CDR1 SNHLY, CDR2 FYNNEI. Here the CDR3 DNA reads TGTGCCAGCAGTGAGTCCAGGTCGACTGGAAACACCATATATTTT. This translates into CASSESRSTGNTIYF.

This clonotype was recorded at least ten times. The rearrangement links TRBV4-1 to TRBJ2-3; 7 bases agree with TRBD2. With V trimmed by 2 bases and J by 0 bases, 8 bases remained unmatched. Germline V lookup: CDR1 MGHRA, CDR2 YSYEKL. This CDR3 region has 17 residues. The CDR3 DNA sequence: TGCGCCAGCAGCCAACCAGGACTAGGGGTTAGCACAGATACGCAGTATTTT. Encoded protein: CASSQPGLGVSTDTQYF.

This clonotype was recorded at least ten times. Likely a read error: the CDR3 ends without its conserved phenylalanine or tryptophan. This chain joins TRBV7-9 and TRBJ2-5; perhaps TRBD2 as D (5 bases). The CDR3 is 16 amino acids. V gave up 2 bases and J gave up 1 base, with 14 bases separating them. Germline V lookup: CDR1 SEHNR, CDR2 FQNEAQ (reference sequence). CDR3 DNA sequence: TGTGCCAGCAGCTTATCCGGCAGGAGGCCCCAAGAGACCCAGTACCTC. It is translated as CASSLSGRRPQETQYL.

This clonotype was seen repeatedly, ten times or more. The chain combines TRBV2 with TRBJ2-7; no firm D call. Looked up from germline, CDR1 is SNHLY and CDR2 is FYNNEI. This CDR3 has 13 amino acids. Trimming shortened V by 5 bases and J by 0 bases, and 8 bases separated the two germline ends. The CDR3 sequence is CASSTAFSYEQYF. The CDR3 bases are TGTGCCAGCAGTACAGCATTCTCCTACGAGCAGTACTTC.

The chain uses TRBV6-2 or TRBV6-3 and TRBJ2-2; 10 nucleotides line up with TRBD2. V lost 7 bases and J lost 0; bases outside the gene matches: 5. The CDR3 is made up of 16 amino acids. Germline CDR1 MNHEY, CDR2 SVGEGT. The CDR3 coding sequence is TGTGCCAGCAAAGGTAGCGGGGGGACGAACACCGGGGAGCTGTTTTTT. Translating it yields CASKGSGGTNTGELFF.

By proportion, this clonotype is medium-sized. At one of its ends the junction is not consistent with the germline gene, which may arise from a read error. V usage is TRBV4-2 and J usage is TRBJ1-4; 7 bases map to TRBD1. This CDR3 is built from 17 residues. CDR1 and CDR2 from the germline V gene are LGHNA and YNFKEQ. CDR3 residues: CASSRIGTDATNEKLLF. The DNA for the CDR3 is TGTGCCAGCAGCCGAATCGGGACAGACGCAACTAATGAAAAACTGCTTTTT.

This clonotype was found many times. The V call is TRBV11-1, the J call TRBJ2-4; 7 nucleotides align to TRBD1. This CDR3 region has 16 residues. J lost 7 bases, V lost 5 bases, and 14 bases had no gene match. CDR1 is SGHAT, CDR2 FQDESV, per germline (reference sequence). CDR3 residues: CASSGDKGAFSNIQYF. DNA of the CDR3: TGTGCCAGCAGCGGGGACAAGGGGGCGTTTTCGAACATTCAGTACTTC.

This clonotype was counted ten times or more. CDR3 residues: CSTLRGAPADTQYF. CDR3 DNA sequence: TGCAGCACCCTCCGGGGGGCCCCCGCTGATACGCAGTATTTT. This chain connects TRBV20-1 to TRBJ2-3; tentative D call: TRBD2 (7 bases). Per germline, CDR1 DFQATT and CDR2 SNEGSKA (reference sequence). The CDR3 consists of 14 residues.

This chain links TRBV20-1 with TRBJ2-3; D unclear. The CDR3 sequence is 12 residues long. V dropped 3 bases and J dropped 2 bases, with 6 bases sitting between them. CDR1 and CDR2 (germline): DFQATT, SNEGSKA (reference sequence). The CDR3 here is CSASYDTDTQYF. Here the CDR3 DNA reads TGCAGTGCTAGTTATGACACAGATACGCAGTATTTT.

At least ten counts were recorded for this clonotype. The chain employs TRBV4-1 and TRBJ1-4; D ambiguous. Germline V CDR1 and CDR2: MGHRA, YSYEKL. Trimming cost V 1 base and J 7 bases, with 13 bases left between them. The CDR3 consists of 15 residues. As DNA, the CDR3 is TGCGCCAGCAGCCAAGTGATCACAGACGCTGAAAAACTGTTTTTT. This sequence encodes CASSQVITDAEKLFF.

The V call is TRBV29-1, the J call TRBJ1-3; D gene unclear. The germline gives CDR1 SQVTM, CDR2 ANQGSEA. The CDR3 loop spans 11 amino acids. V lost 2 bases to trimming and J lost 8 bases, with 7 bases between them. This CDR3 reads CSVEYQYTIYF. The CDR3, as DNA: TGCAGCGTTGAATACCAGTACACCATATATTTT. Full variable domain (outside the CDR3, taken from reference TRBV29-1 and TRBJ1-3): SAVISQKPSRDICQRGTSLTIQCQVDSQVTMMFWYRQQPGQSLTLIATANQGSEATYESGFVIDKFPISRPNLTFSTLTVSNMSPEDSSIYLCSVEYQYTIYFGEGSWLTVV.

This clonotype was detected only a few times. V gene TRBV24-1 combines with J gene TRBJ2-5; TRBD1 aligns across 10 bases. V lost 4 bases to trimming and J lost 3 bases; unmatched junction nucleotides: 4. CDR1 and CDR2 (germline): KGHDR, SFDVKD. The CDR3 is 15 residues long. CDR3 sequence reads: CATSDSGTGEETQYF. CDR3 bases: TGTGCCACCAGTGACTCAGGGACAGGGGAAGAGACCCAGTACTTC.

This clonotype was recorded at least ten times. V is TRBV15 and J is TRBJ2-3; TRBD1 is a possible D gene (5 bases). The CDR3 extends over 16 amino acids. From germline, CDR1 is LNHNV and CDR2 YYDKDF (reference sequence). Between the trimmed V and J ends, which lost 3 bases and 2 bases, there was a span of 15 bases. CDR3 residues: CATSRGMRTITDTQYF. The CDR3 DNA reads TGTGCCACCAGCAGGGGGATGAGGACAATCACAGATACGCAGTATTTT. The full variable domain, in which reference TRBV15 and TRBJ2-3 provide the parts outside the CDR3, is DAMVIQNPRYQVTQFGKPVTLSCSQTLNHNVMYWYQQKSSQAPKLLFHYYDKDFNNEADTPDNFQSRRPNTSFCFLDIRSPGLGDTAMYLCATSRGMRTITDTQYFGPGTRLTVL.

This clonotype was observed many times. The chain links TRBV7-6 to TRBJ1-4; 8 positions agree with TRBD1. V dropped 6 bases and J dropped 5; count of bases not matched to a gene: 5. The germline V gene encodes CDR1 SGHVS and CDR2 FNYEAQ. The CDR3 runs 14 residues. CDR3 nucleotides: TGTGCCAGCAGGTCAGGGGGCGCCAATGAAAAACTGTTTTTT. It translates to CASRSGGANEKLFF.

The J gene is TRBJ1-2, the V gene TRBV29-1; perhaps TRBD1 as D (6 bases). V was cut by 6 bases and J by 7 bases, with 15 bases left in between. The CDR3 totals 12 residues. The germline CDR1 and CDR2 sequences are SQVTM and ANQGSEA. The CDR3, as DNA: TGCAGCGTCAAGCCGGGGGCTGGTGGCTACACCTTC. Protein sequence: CSVKPGAGGYTF. The whole variable domain, remainder taken from reference TRBV29-1 and TRBJ1-2, is SAVISQKPSRDICQRGTSLTIQCQVDSQVTMMFWYRQQPGQSLTLIATANQGSEATYESGFVIDKFPISRPNLTFSTLTVSNMSPEDSSIYLCSVKPGAGGYTFGSGTRLTVV.

There are many counts of this clonotype. Relative to the germline gene, one junction end is altered; a read error may explain this. The rearrangement joins TRBV4-1 to TRBJ1-1, with D uncertain. The germline V gene has CDR1 MGHRA and CDR2 YSYEKL. The length of the CDR3 is 15 residues. DNA for the CDR3: TGCGCCAGCACCCAAGCGCAGGACCTGAACACTGAAGCTTTCTTT. Translating gives CASTQAQDLNTEAFF.

At least ten counts were recorded for this clonotype. The rearrangement uses TRBV10-3 and TRBJ2-3; D gene unclear. V lost 4 bases and J 5 bases, leaving 10 bases between the germline ends. Germline V lookup: CDR1 ENHRY, CDR2 SYGVKD. The CDR3 length is 13 residues. The CDR3 loop is CAISGVGLDTQYF. DNA of the CDR3: TGTGCCATCAGTGGGGTTGGCTTAGATACGCAGTATTTT.

This clonotype was observed a few times. This chain joins TRBV29-1 and TRBJ1-1, with D tentatively TRBD1 (5 bases). V dropped 6 bases and J dropped 10 bases, with 15 bases sitting between them. This CDR3 spans 11 amino acids. Germline V gives CDR1 SQVTM, CDR2 ANQGSEA. Written as DNA, the CDR3 is TGCAGCGTGTCCGCGGGGCTGGGAGCTTTCTTT. Its translation: CSVSAGLGAFF.

The chain couples TRBV5-1 to TRBJ1-1; maybe TRBD1 (5 bases). This CDR3 comprises 15 residues. The germline V and J ends were trimmed by 5 bases and 0 bases, with 14 bases remaining between them. Per germline, CDR1 SGHRS and CDR2 YFSETQ. The CDR3 DNA reads TGCGCCAGCAGGGCGAGGGGACCCCTGAACACTGAAGCTTTCTTT. It is translated as CASRARGPLNTEAFF.

This clonotype was recorded at least ten times. The chain carries TRBV2 and TRBJ1-4; 7 positions match TRBD1. The CDR3 spans 14 residues. The V segment lost 3 bases and the J segment 4 bases; nucleotides outside the gene matches: 2. CDR1 SNHLY and CDR2 FYNNEI come from the germline V gene. Here the CDR3 reads CASSEDRLNEKLFF. The CDR3 bases are TGTGCCAGCAGTGAGGACAGGCTTAATGAAAAACTGTTTTTT.